This TCR beta chain was identified in a study of tumor-infiltrating lymphocytes in localized non-small cell lung cancer. Looking at the study overall: Patients included smokers and never-smokers with various histologies, some sampled after neoadjuvant chemotherapy. Whole-study findings and limits: T-cell fraction did not differ between immunotypes IM1 and IM2.

This CDR3 comprises 15 residues. Germline V CDR1 and CDR2: LNHDA, SQIVND (reference sequence). J lost 1 base, V lost 1 base, and 3 bases had no gene match. A note on this clone: The antigen is unknown.

Profiling relied on immunoSEQ multiplex PCR, and the TCRdb table lists in-frame clones only, not all of them. The repertoire holds about 9,600 clones, with approximately 72% as singletons. The origin of this receptor is a human donor with non-small cell lung cancer. Sequences were obtained from uninvolved lung tissue not adjacent to the tumor. The genes are TRBV19 and TRBJ1-2; 7 bases fit TRBD1. The CDR3 region has the DNA TGTGCCAGTAGTATAGGGACAGGAGATAACTATGGCTACACCTTC. Translated, it gives CASSIGTGDNYGYTF.